This T cell receptor (beta chain) was observed in a study of T-cell reconstitution after alpha-beta-depleted transplantation in children. Study observations and caveats: Diversity and T-cell counts at one year after transplant derived mostly from new T cells.

Library preparation (for TCRbeta) was performed with unique molecular identifiers. TCRdb re-analysed the PCR reads in MiXCR, keeping a single row per CDR3 protein. The data contain fewer than 1 million distinct CDR3 sequences, under 20% of them singletons. A word on this clonotype: Its antigen is as yet unknown.

The CDR3 spans 15 residues. V lost 8 bases and J lost 5; bases outside the gene matches: 14. Looked up from germline, CDR1 is MNHEY and CDR2 is SMNVEV (reference sequence). This specimen was PBMCs, mostly from graft donor cells, taken 360 days after TCRalphabeta/CD19-depleted stem cell transplant. This clonotype was obtained from a male patient under 18 who had a stem cell transplant for acute lymphoblastic leukemia, so the T cells may come from the graft donor. The chain combines TRBV27 with TRBJ2-7; TRBD1 aligns across 8 bases. The CDR3 sequence is CASRRSTGVPHEQYF. For the CDR3, the DNA is TGTGCCAGCCGACGTTCGACAGGGGTTCCCCACGAGCAGTACTTC.